This paragraph covers one T cell receptor beta chain sequence. What it binds is not known. The data stem from a study of T cells after yellow fever vaccination. Study-wide background: When fractions had low cell numbers, they were prepared with SMART-Seq v4 Ultra Low Input. Study-wide findings and caveats: Peaking faster, on day 5 versus 15, the secondary response was nonetheless weaker. Once the booster was given, most primary-vaccination clones reappeared, at 95% to 97% for CD4 and 88% for CD8.

One entry per CDR3 protein results from TCRdb running MiXCR on the 5' RACE reads. This table has roughly 500,000 distinct CDR3 sequences, about a fifth appearing once. The germline CDR1 and CDR2 sequences are SQVTM and ANQGSEA. V shed 8 bases and J 7 bases; nucleotides not matched to a gene: 6. The CDR3 runs to 11 residues. This clonotype was sampled from a man aged 25-40 years who received the YFV17D yellow fever vaccine. The chain joins TRBV29-1 to TRBJ2-5; 8 nucleotides align to TRBD1. The sample in question was PBMCs, obtained 15 days after the yellow fever booster vaccination. This CDR3 is CSSGQGGTQYF. The DNA of the CDR3 is TGCAGCTCTGGACAGGGAGGGACCCAGTACTTC.